The 9 T cell receptor beta chains listed next were all sequenced from one sample in a study of T-cell memory formation after mild COVID-19. TCRdb used MiXCR to reprocess the 5' RACE reads, holding one entry per CDR3 protein. The table has approximately 350,000 distinct CDR3 sequences, around 30% seen once. Sequencing input: PBMCs or a T cell subset sorted from them (not recorded which). The receptors were gathered from an adult woman who had mild COVID-19 (a few samples of this study predate the infection). Cell type and time point are not known.

There are a few counts of this clonotype. This chain uses TRBV12-3 or TRBV12-4 with TRBJ1-1, with D possibly being TRBD1 (6 bases). Trimming took 3 bases from V and 11 from J, leaving 13 bases between them. The CDR3 loop spans 12 amino acids. As DNA, the CDR3 is TGTGCCAGCAGTTTGGGGGCGCGGGAGGCTTTCTTT. Residues: CASSLGAREAFF.

This clonotype has only a few counts. J is TRBJ2-1 and V is TRBV7-3; D might be TRBD2 (5 bases). Germline V CDR1 and CDR2: SGHTA, FQGTGA. This CDR3 contains 12 residues. V was pared by 5 bases and J by 9 bases, with 11 bases between. CDR3 sequence reads: CASSPPRGEQFF. As DNA, the CDR3 is TGTGCCAGCAGCCCCCCACGGGGTGAGCAGTTCTTC.

The V call is TRBV7-9, the J call TRBJ1-1; D is unclear. Looked up from germline, CDR1 is SEHNR and CDR2 is FQNEAQ (reference sequence). The V and J ends lost 1 base and 1 base respectively, with 7 bases between them. The CDR3 has 14 amino acids. The CDR3 protein is CASSLVDTNTEAFF. CDR3 DNA sequence: TGTGCCAGCAGCTTAGTGGATACGAACACTGAAGCTTTCTTT. The full variable domain, rest sourced from reference TRBV7-9 and TRBJ1-1, is DTGVSQNPRHKITKRGQNVTFRCDPISEHNRLYWYRQTLGQGPEFLTYFQNEAQLEKSRLLSDRFSAERPKGSFSTLEIQRTEQGDSAMYLCASSLVDTNTEAFFGQGTRLTVV.

The rearrangement uses TRBV5-1 and TRBJ2-7; unclear D gene. V shed 0 bases and J shed 1 base, with 5 bases lying between them. The germline V gene has CDR1 SGHRS and CDR2 YFSETQ. CDR3 length: 13 residues. Here the CDR3 DNA reads TGCGCCAGCAGCTTGGAGTTTTCCTACGAGCAGTACTTC. Translation: CASSLEFSYEQYF.

The V gene is TRBV20-1, the J gene TRBJ1-2; unclear D gene. CDR3 length equals 12 residues. Germline V gene sequence: CDR1 DFQATT, CDR2 SNEGSKA (reference sequence). V dropped 5 bases and J dropped 4 bases, with 11 bases sitting between them. The CDR3 here is CSAPERGYGYTF. CDR3 coding DNA: TGCAGTGCTCCTGAGCGGGGCTATGGCTACACCTTC.

This clonotype turned up a few times. The rearrangement uses TRBV25-1 and TRBJ2-7; TRBD2 matches at 12 bases. CDR1 and CDR2 from the germline V gene are MGHDK and SYGVNS. This CDR3 contains 19 residues. V lost 3 bases and J lost 6; bases outside the gene matches: 18. The CDR3 spells CASSESHTALAGGPIEQYF. The CDR3 DNA reads TGTGCCAGCAGTGAGTCTCACACCGCTCTAGCGGGGGGGCCGATCGAGCAGTACTTC.

This clonotype was detected many times. The chain employs TRBV7-2 and TRBJ2-1; the match to TRBD2 covers 9 bases. CDR1 and CDR2 from the germline V gene are SGHTA and FQGNSA. The CDR3 covers 15 residues. V shed 1 base and J 6 bases; nucleotides not matched to a gene: 4. Here the CDR3 DNA reads TGTGCCAGCAGCTTAGGGGGCGGGAGGGCCAATGAGCAGTTCTTC. Amino acids: CASSLGGGRANEQFF.

The gene calls are TRBV12-3 or TRBV12-4 and TRBJ1-1; D remains ambiguous. The V end lost 4 bases, the J end lost 0 bases, and 12 bases lay between the germline ends. This CDR3 has 15 residues. The CDR3: CASSWSDTVNTEAFF. The CDR3 DNA is TGTGCCAGCAGTTGGAGCGACACTGTGAACACTGAAGCTTTCTTT.

The rearrangement joins TRBV15 to TRBJ2-1, with 10 bases lining up with TRBD2. CDR3 size: 16 residues. The trim removed 5 bases at V and 2 bases at J, leaving 6 bases unmatched. In germline, CDR1 is LNHNV, CDR2 YYDKDF (reference sequence). The CDR3 DNA follows: TGTGCCACCAGCCTGAAGCGGGGGGGACCCTACAATGAGCAGTTCTTC. Amino acids: CATSLKRGGPYNEQFF. Full variable domain (missing parts from reference TRBV15 and TRBJ2-1): DAMVIQNPRYQVTQFGKPVTLSCSQTLNHNVMYWYQQKSSQAPKLLFHYYDKDFNNEADTPDNFQSRRPNTSFCFLDIRSPGLGDTAMYLCATSLKRGGPYNEQFFGPGTRLTVL.